This passage covers 8 T cell receptor beta chains from one sample sequenced in a study of blood T cell repertoires in COVID-19. Assay used: immunoSEQ multiplex PCR; TCRdb lists only in-frame clones, some missing. The sample comprises approximately 230,000 clones, approximately 90% of which are singletons, and 2.2% rests with the top ten. Material for sequencing was peripheral blood. These receptors originate from a man between 25 and 39 years old who had recovered from COVID-19.

The chain is built from TRBV27 and TRBJ2-7, with TRBD1 matching 11 bases. Trimming at V came to 5 bases and at J to 3 bases, leaving 6 bases not matched to a gene. CDR1 MNHEY and CDR2 SMNVEV come from the germline V gene (reference sequence). The CDR3 spans 15 residues. Here the CDR3 DNA reads TGTGCCAGCAGTCCTGGACAGGGGGCAATCTACGAGCAGTACTTC. This sequence encodes CASSPGQGAIYEQYF.

The chain uses TRBV5-1 and TRBJ1-1; D gene ambiguous. This CDR3 region has 13 residues. V was clipped by 4 bases and J by 3 bases, with 10 bases between them. CDR1 SGHRS and CDR2 YFSETQ come from the germline V gene. CDR3 sequence: CASSATRDTEAFF. The CDR3 bases are TGCGCCAGCAGCGCTACCCGGGACACTGAAGCTTTCTTT. Based on the CDR3 plus reference TRBV5-1 and TRBJ1-1, the full variable domain is KAGVTQTPRYLIKTRGQQVTLSCSPISGHRSVSWYQQTPGQGLQFLFEYFSETQRNKGNFPGRFSGRQFSNSRSEMNVSTLELGDSALYLCASSATRDTEAFFGQGTRLTVV.

V is TRBV9 and J is TRBJ1-1; a weak D match, TRBD1 (5 bases). The V end was cut by 0 bases, the J end by 4 bases, with 16 bases between. This CDR3 region has 16 residues. Germline V gene lookup returns CDR1 SGDLS and CDR2 YYNGEE. The CDR3: CASSVAGRGGTTEAFF. The CDR3 DNA follows: TGTGCCAGCAGCGTAGCGGGGCGCGGGGGTACCACTGAAGCTTTCTTT. Full variable domain (missing parts from reference TRBV9 and TRBJ1-1): DSGVTQTPKHLITATGQRVTLRCSPRSGDLSVYWYQQSLDQGLQFLIQYYNGEERAKGNILERFSAQQFPDLHSELNLSSLELGDSALYFCASSVAGRGGTTEAFFGQGTRLTVV.

This clone has a single count. This rearrangement joins TRBV16 to TRBJ2-7; 7 nucleotides line up with TRBD2. Germline CDR1 and CDR2: KGHSY and FQNENV. This CDR3 spans 13 amino acids. V dropped 6 bases and J dropped 3; count of bases not matched to a gene: 5. The CDR3 loop reads CASSSGGSYEQYF. CDR3 DNA sequence: TGTGCCAGCAGTTCTGGCGGGAGCTACGAGCAGTACTTC.

The CDR3 DNA reads TGTGCCAGCAGTTACTCGAGGGTTCAGGCCTACGAGCAGTACTTC. It is translated as CASSYSRVQAYEQYF. The J gene is TRBJ2-7, the V gene TRBV6-5, with D possibly matching TRBD2 (5 bases). The CDR3 is 15 residues long. Germline values: CDR1 MNHEY, CDR2 SVGAGI. The V end lost 0 bases, the J end lost 2 bases, and 11 bases lay between the germline ends.

V is TRBV5-5 and J is TRBJ2-1; D may be TRBD1 (6 bases). V was pared by 1 base and J by 0 bases, with 11 bases between. Germline V CDR1 and CDR2: SGHKS, YYEKEE (reference sequence). CDR3 length: 16 amino acids. The CDR3 protein is CASSLTGTLSYNEQFF. CDR3 bases: TGTGCCAGCAGCTTGACAGGGACCCTCTCCTACAATGAGCAGTTCTTC.

This chain joins TRBV15 and TRBJ1-5; 8 bases match TRBD1. J was trimmed by 5 bases and V by 5 bases; bases with no gene match: 8. Germline V gene sequence: CDR1 LNHNV, CDR2 YYDKDF (reference sequence). The CDR3 contains 15 residues. The CDR3 nucleotides read TGTGCCACCAGCGGAGGACAGGGCATAGATCAGCCCCAGCATTTT. Amino acids: CATSGGQGIDQPQHF. The whole variable domain, filled in from reference TRBV15 and TRBJ1-5, reads DAMVIQNPRYQVTQFGKPVTLSCSQTLNHNVMYWYQQKSSQAPKLLFHYYDKDFNNEADTPDNFQSRRPNTSFCFLDIRSPGLGDTAMYLCATSGGQGIDQPQHFGDGTRLSIL.

The chain is built from TRBV5-1 and TRBJ2-3; 7 bases agree with TRBD1. The CDR3 length is 17 residues. V lost 4 bases and J lost 3; bases outside the gene matches: 14. Germline V gives CDR1 SGHRS, CDR2 YFSETQ. This CDR3 is CASSLGQPLLATDTQYF. The CDR3 DNA sequence: TGCGCCAGCAGCCTGGGACAGCCATTATTGGCGACAGATACGCAGTATTTT.